Shown below are 20 T cell receptor beta chains from a single sample sequenced in a study of OX40 agonist ivuxolimab in advanced cancers. TCRdb's copy holds only in-frame clones and misses some; the assay was immunoSEQ multiplex PCR. The sample lists 50,000 to 60,000 clones; about 83% were seen once. The starting material was CD4+ or CD8+ T cells sorted from blood, obtained in a trial of the OX40 agonist ivuxolimab. These receptors originate from an adult with an advanced solid tumor such as melanoma, head and neck, liver or kidney cancer.

This clone was observed a handful of times. The V and J genes are TRBV29-1 and TRBJ1-1, with 8 bases identical to TRBD1. The CDR3 is 14 amino acids. Germline CDR1 and CDR2: SQVTM and ANQGSEA. Losses at the gene ends were 6 bases for V and 0 bases for J; bases not matched to a gene: 6. CDR3 loop: CSVDGTGMNTEAFF. The CDR3 nucleotides read TGCAGCGTAGACGGGACAGGAATGAACACTGAAGCTTTCTTT.

The chain recombines TRBV9 with TRBJ2-1, with D possibly matching TRBD1 (6 bases). Trimming cost V 4 bases and J 5 bases, with 10 bases left between them. The CDR3 consists of 13 residues. CDR1 is SGDLS and CDR2 is YYNGEE in the germline V gene. The CDR3 nucleotides read TGTGCCAGCAGCCCGACAGGAAACAATGAGCAGTTCTTC. Protein: CASSPTGNNEQFF.

This sequence joins TRBV28 and TRBJ1-5; 7 positions match TRBD1. Germline assignment: CDR1 MDHEN and CDR2 SYDVKM. There are 16 residues in the CDR3. V lost 3 bases to trimming and J lost 0 bases; unmatched junction nucleotides: 5. CDR3 DNA sequence: TGTGCCAGCAGTTTGATGACAGGGAATAGCAATCAGCCCCAGCATTTT. This codes for CASSLMTGNSNQPQHF. Filled out from reference TRBV28 and TRBJ1-5, the complete variable domain reads DVKVTQSSRYLVKRTGEKVFLECVQDMDHENMFWYRQDPGLGLRLIYFSYDVKMKEKGDIPEGYSVSREKKERFSLILESASTNQTSMYLCASSLMTGNSNQPQHFGDGTRLSIL.

The genes are TRBV2 and TRBJ2-7, with D possibly TRBD2 on 5 matching bases. Germline V lookup: CDR1 SNHLY, CDR2 FYNNEI. V was cut by 3 bases and J by 6 bases, with 18 bases left in between. The CDR3 totals 15 residues. This CDR3 is CASSELRVGNSEQYF. DNA for the CDR3: TGTGCCAGCAGTGAGCTCCGGGTCGGGAATTCCGAGCAGTACTTC.

The gene calls are TRBV4-1 and TRBJ1-1; D ambiguous. The CDR3 consists of 12 residues. Germline assignment: CDR1 MGHRA and CDR2 YSYEKL. V lost 6 bases and J 1 base, leaving 6 bases between the germline ends. The CDR3 DNA follows: TGCGCCAGCAGTCGGGAGAACACTGAAGCTTTCTTT. Translated, it gives CASSRENTEAFF.

The chain has TRBV2 and TRBJ1-6; unclear D gene. Germline V CDR1 and CDR2: SNHLY, FYNNEI. Trimming pared 3 bases from V and 2 bases from J, leaving 8 bases between. This CDR3 is 15 amino acids long. CDR3 amino acids: CASSERGPYNSPLHF. The CDR3 DNA reads TGTGCCAGCAGTGAGCGGGGTCCCTATAATTCACCCCTCCACTTT.

J is TRBJ1-2 and V is TRBV27; D gene ambiguous. Germline V CDR1 and CDR2: MNHEY, SMNVEV (reference sequence). This CDR3 comprises 16 residues. Trimming removed 0 bases at V and 0 bases at J, with 11 bases between. The CDR3 DNA reads TGTGCCAGCAGTTTATCCGAAGACGCCCCTAACTATGGCTACACCTTC. This gives the protein CASSLSEDAPNYGYTF.

This chain joins TRBV19 and TRBJ2-1; D possibly corresponds to TRBD2 (6 bases). Trimming left V 3 bases short and J 6 bases short, with 18 bases between. CDR3 size: 16 residues. The germline gives CDR1 LNHDA, CDR2 SQIVND (reference sequence). CDR3 nucleotide sequence: TGTGCCAGTAGTATGGAACGGGGGTTGGACCTCAATGAGCAGTTCTTC. Protein product: CASSMERGLDLNEQFF.

This clone was picked up one time. This chain connects TRBV10-3 to TRBJ2-3; D may be TRBD1 (5 bases). The CDR3 covers 12 residues. With 5 bases removed from V and 8 bases from J, the gap between germline ends came to 11 bases. The germline V gene has CDR1 ENHRY and CDR2 SYGVKD. Here the CDR3 reads CAISYQQGTQYF. Written as DNA, the CDR3 is TGTGCCATCAGTTACCAGCAGGGTACGCAGTATTTT.

This clone was counted only a few times. The chain has TRBV6-1 and TRBJ1-2; D not certain. CDR1 is MNHNS and CDR2 is SASEGT in the germline V gene. The CDR3 covers 14 residues. The V and J ends lost 5 bases and 7 bases respectively, with 17 bases between them. This CDR3 reads CASSLTKMAGGYTF. DNA for the CDR3: TGTGCCAGCAGTCTCACGAAGATGGCGGGTGGCTACACCTTC.

The chain has TRBV7-6 and TRBJ2-7, with 13 bases identical to TRBD2. The CDR3 consists of 15 residues. CDR1 SGHVS and CDR2 FNYEAQ come from the germline V gene. J lost 2 bases, V lost 5 bases, and 3 bases had no gene match. The CDR3 DNA reads as TGTGCCAGCAGCCACACTAGCGGGGGGGCCTACGAGCAGTACTTC. Translation gives CASSHTSGGAYEQYF. The full variable domain, rest sourced from reference TRBV7-6 and TRBJ2-7, is GAGVSQSPRYKVTKRGQDVALRCDPISGHVSLYWYRQALGQGPEFLTYFNYEAQQDKSGLPNDRFSAERPEGSISTLTIQRTEQRDSAMYRCASSHTSGGAYEQYFGPGTRLTVT.

The genes are TRBV9 and TRBJ2-5, with 9 bases that match TRBD1. Germline CDR1 reads SGDLS; CDR2 reads YYNGEE. Trimming at V came to 3 bases and at J to 5 bases, leaving 11 bases not matched to a gene. The CDR3 contains 16 residues. The CDR3: CASSAITGGSAETQYF. CDR3 DNA sequence: TGTGCCAGCAGCGCAATCACAGGGGGCAGCGCGGAGACCCAGTACTTC.

The rearrangement uses TRBV5-5 and TRBJ1-2; 11 positions match TRBD1. Germline V CDR1 and CDR2: SGHKS, YYEKEE (reference sequence). CDR3 length: 15 amino acids. V lost 1 base, J lost 7 bases, and 6 bases stayed unmatched. The CDR3 sequence is CASSLYGQGAVGYTF. The CDR3, as DNA: TGTGCCAGCAGCTTGTACGGACAGGGGGCGGTTGGCTACACCTTC.

The chain links TRBV9 to TRBJ2-7; D possibly matches TRBD1 or TRBD2 (7 bases each). Germline CDR1 is SGDLS and CDR2 is YYNGEE. The CDR3 length is 15 residues. V was shortened by 3 bases and J by 3 bases, with 16 bases between the two germline ends. The CDR3 protein is CASSASSGGGYEQYF. The CDR3 DNA reads as TGTGCCAGCAGCGCATCATCAGGGGGGGGCTACGAGCAGTACTTC. Full variable domain (missing parts from reference TRBV9 and TRBJ2-7): DSGVTQTPKHLITATGQRVTLRCSPRSGDLSVYWYQQSLDQGLQFLIQYYNGEERAKGNILERFSAQQFPDLHSELNLSSLELGDSALYFCASSASSGGGYEQYFGPGTRLTVT.

The chain carries TRBV30 and TRBJ1-1; D possibly corresponds to TRBD1 (5 bases). Germline assignment: CDR1 GTSNPN and CDR2 SVGIG (reference sequence). V was clipped by 2 bases and J by 5 bases, with 15 bases between them. CDR3 length: 14 residues. The CDR3 sequence is CAWSKAGSETEAFF. The CDR3 bases are TGTGCCTGGAGTAAGGCAGGGAGTGAGACTGAAGCTTTCTTT.

The chain is built from TRBV9 and TRBJ2-5, with TRBD1 identical over 9 bases. In germline, CDR1 is SGDLS, CDR2 YYNGEE. CDR3 length: 15 residues. The J segment lost 5 bases and the V segment lost 4 bases, leaving 9 bases of the junction unmatched. The CDR3 DNA reads as TGTGCCAGCAGCCCGTGGACAGGGGTAGGGGAGACCCAGTACTTC. Its translation is CASSPWTGVGETQYF.

The rearrangement links TRBV19 to TRBJ1-5; TRBD1 matches at 7 bases. The germline CDR1 and CDR2 sequences are LNHDA and SQIVND (reference sequence). V lost 5 bases, J lost 5 bases, and 3 bases stayed unmatched. The CDR3 is 13 residues long. The CDR3 sequence is CASSRQGHQPQHF. CDR3 coding DNA: TGTGCCAGTAGTCGACAGGGCCATCAGCCCCAGCATTTT.

The V gene is TRBV30, the J gene TRBJ1-1; D call uncertain. Germline V gene data show CDR1 as GTSNPN and CDR2 as SVGIG (reference sequence). Trimming left V 6 bases short and J 7 bases short, with 12 bases between. This CDR3 comprises 11 residues. CDR3 in DNA: TGTGCCTGCCTACTTGCTGGTGAAGCTTTCTTT. Translating gives CACLLAGEAFF.

The table lists this clone with a few counts. The rearrangement links TRBV7-6 to TRBJ2-6; D remains ambiguous. The CDR3 sequence is 15 residues long. Germline V gene sequence: CDR1 SGHVS, CDR2 FNYEAQ. The V end was cut by 5 bases, the J end by 1 base, with 9 bases between. CDR3 amino acids: CASSRDLSGANVLTF. The CDR3 nucleotides are TGTGCCAGCAGCAGAGACTTATCTGGGGCCAACGTCCTGACTTTC.

This chain connects TRBV30 to TRBJ2-2; a possible D gene is TRBD2 (6 bases). The CDR3 length is 15 residues. Germline V CDR1 and CDR2: GTSNPN, SVGIG (reference sequence). Deletions cut 5 bases from V and 3 bases from J, with 16 bases between. The DNA for the CDR3 is TGTGCCTGGTTTTCGGGGGTGACAGACACCGGGGAGCTGTTTTTT. Encoded protein: CAWFSGVTDTGELFF.